The 18 T cell receptor beta chains listed next were all sequenced from one sample in a study of blood T cell repertoires in COVID-19. This table comes from immunoSEQ multiplex PCR, and its TCRdb copy is limited to in-frame clones, with some not included. Here the sample spans approximately 190,000 clones, about 80% being singletons. The sample taken for sequencing was peripheral blood. All receptors come from a man aged 30 to 39 with active or convalescent COVID-19.

This chain connects TRBV6-2 or TRBV6-3 to TRBJ2-1; 14 bases match TRBD2. The V segment lost 6 bases and the J segment 9 bases; nucleotides outside the gene matches: 7. Germline V gene sequence: CDR1 MNHEY, CDR2 SVGEGT. This CDR3 is 15 amino acids long. CDR3 DNA: TGTGCCAGCAGCCAACCGACTAGCGGGAGGGTTGAGCAGTTCTTC. It translates to CASSQPTSGRVEQFF.

This clone was observed at least ten times. V gene TRBV2 combines with J gene TRBJ1-6, with 9 bases aligning to TRBD1. The CDR3 runs to 14 residues. V lost 3 bases to trimming and J lost 10 bases; unmatched junction nucleotides: 4. CDR1 and CDR2 (germline): SNHLY, FYNNEI. Here the CDR3 DNA reads TGTGCCAGCAGTGACGGGACAGGGAGGTCACCCCTCCACTTT. It encodes CASSDGTGRSPLHF.

The chain has TRBV11-2 and TRBJ1-2; 10 bases line up with TRBD1. This CDR3 is 14 amino acids long. Per germline, CDR1 SGHAT and CDR2 FQNNGV. Trimming cost V 4 bases and J 7 bases; bases outside gene matches: 6. The CDR3 coding sequence is TGTGCCAGCAGCTCGCCCCGACAGGGGGCTGGCTACACCTTC. Its protein is CASSSPRQGAGYTF.

J is TRBJ2-1 and V is TRBV4-1; 11 nucleotides match TRBD2. The length of the CDR3 is 16 residues. V was clipped by 2 bases and J by 8 bases; unmatched bases: 8. The germline V gene has CDR1 MGHRA and CDR2 YSYEKL. In DNA, the CDR3 is TGCGCCAGCAGCCAATCCGCTAGCGGGAGGTTCGATGAGCAGTTCTTC. Protein sequence: CASSQSASGRFDEQFF.

This chain links TRBV5-1 with TRBJ2-3, with TRBD2 matching 13 bases. The length of the CDR3 is 16 residues. Germline CDR1 SGHRS, CDR2 YFSETQ. After removal of 5 bases from V and 4 bases from J, the junction contained 7 bases not matched to a gene. CDR3 DNA: TGCGCCAGCAGAATTGCCGGGACTAGCGGGGCAGATACGCAGTATTTT. Amino acids: CASRIAGTSGADTQYF.

V gene TRBV6-2 or TRBV6-3 combines with J gene TRBJ1-4, with 8 bases matching TRBD1. V dropped 5 bases and J dropped 5; count of bases not matched to a gene: 10. The CDR3 runs to 16 residues. CDR1 and CDR2 (germline): MNHEY, SVGEGT. The CDR3 DNA reads TGTGCCAGCAGTGGCAGGGGGCCGGGCGGGAATGAAAAACTGTTTTTT. Amino acids: CASSGRGPGGNEKLFF.

The V and J genes are TRBV9 and TRBJ2-1; 12 nucleotides agree with TRBD2. This CDR3 region has 16 residues. V shed 3 bases, J shed 7 bases, and the junction held 8 bases outside the gene matches. The V gene's germline CDR1 is SGDLS and CDR2 YYNGEE. CDR3 residues: CASSGRTSGIGNEQFF. In DNA, the CDR3 is TGTGCCAGCAGCGGGAGGACTAGCGGGATCGGGAATGAGCAGTTCTTC. The full variable domain, rest sourced from reference TRBV9 and TRBJ2-1, is DSGVTQTPKHLITATGQRVTLRCSPRSGDLSVYWYQQSLDQGLQFLIQYYNGEERAKGNILERFSAQQFPDLHSELNLSSLELGDSALYFCASSGRTSGIGNEQFFGPGTRLTVL.

This rearrangement joins TRBV6-5 to TRBJ2-1; no reliable D call. V was cut by 0 bases and J by 5 bases, with 5 bases left in between. The germline V gene has CDR1 MNHEY and CDR2 SVGAGI. This CDR3 region has 13 residues. The CDR3 DNA is TGTGCCAGCAGTTACTCGTATCACAATGAGCAGTTCTTC. It yields the protein CASSYSYHNEQFF.

The V call is TRBV5-1, the J call TRBJ1-1, with 12 positions matching TRBD1. Trimming cost V 3 bases and J 5 bases; bases outside gene matches: 8. Germline V CDR1 and CDR2: SGHRS, YFSETQ. The CDR3 totals 16 residues. CDR3 sequence: CASSSLGQGAYTEAFF. CDR3 in DNA: TGCGCCAGCAGCTCCCTGGGACAGGGGGCCTATACTGAAGCTTTCTTT.

V gene TRBV30 combines with J gene TRBJ2-7; no clear D. The V gene's germline CDR1 is GTSNPN and CDR2 SVGIG (reference sequence). The CDR3 consists of 11 residues. Trimming took 3 bases from V and 4 from J, leaving 7 bases between them. The CDR3 is CAWRRDYEQYF. CDR3 coding DNA: TGTGCCTGGAGACGCGATTACGAGCAGTACTTC.

The chain employs TRBV2 and TRBJ2-7; possible D gene TRBD1, 5 bases. This CDR3 contains 12 residues. V was clipped by 6 bases and J by 6 bases, with 12 bases between them. The V gene's germline CDR1 is SNHLY and CDR2 FYNNEI. The CDR3 bases are TGTGCCAGCAGACAGGATTTGGGCGAGCAGTACTTC. Residues: CASRQDLGEQYF.

V is TRBV10-2 and J is TRBJ1-1; D call uncertain. The CDR3 is 11 residues long. Germline CDR1 and CDR2: WSHSY and SAAADI. The V end lost 6 bases, the J end lost 5 bases, and 7 bases lay between the germline ends. CDR3 DNA sequence: TGCGCCAGCAGGAGGGAGACTGAAGCTTTCTTT. Its translation: CASRRETEAFF.

The genes are TRBV10-3 and TRBJ2-2; 7 bases agree with TRBD2. V was pared by 5 bases and J by 6 bases, with 3 bases of the junction left unmatched. The CDR3 runs to 13 residues. The V gene's germline CDR1 is ENHRY and CDR2 SYGVKD. Written as DNA, the CDR3 is TGTGCCATCAGTCGGGACTATCCCGGGGAGCTGTTTTTT. Translated, it gives CAISRDYPGELFF.

The chain uses TRBV7-2 and TRBJ2-3; TRBD2 matches 7 bases. The CDR3 sequence is 13 residues long. The germline V gene encodes CDR1 SGHTA and CDR2 FQGNSA. V lost 6 bases and J lost 6; bases outside the gene matches: 6. CDR3 residues: CASRREPWDTQYF. DNA for the CDR3: TGTGCCAGCAGGCGGGAGCCCTGGGATACGCAGTATTTT.

This chain connects TRBV10-3 to TRBJ1-2; D unresolved. V lost 8 bases, J lost 2 bases, and 9 bases lay in between. From germline, CDR1 is ENHRY and CDR2 SYGVKD. The CDR3 consists of 12 residues. In DNA form, the CDR3 reads TGTGCCATCGGGTCCGGGAACTATGGCTACACCTTC. It encodes CAIGSGNYGYTF.

This chain links TRBV28 with TRBJ2-6, with D possibly TRBD2 on 6 matching bases. The CDR3 runs to 17 residues. Germline lookup yields CDR1 MDHEN and CDR2 SYDVKM. The V end lost 7 bases, the J end lost 4 bases, and 20 bases lay between the germline ends. In DNA form, the CDR3 reads TGTGCCAGCAACAGTTTGAATGGCGGGGTAGGGGCCAACGTCCTGACTTTC. This gives the protein CASNSLNGGVGANVLTF.

The chain links TRBV13 to TRBJ2-3; 13 positions agree with TRBD2. The CDR3 contains 17 residues. Germline CDR1 and CDR2: PRHDT and FYEKMQ (reference sequence). The J segment lost 6 bases and the V segment lost 5 bases, leaving 11 bases of the junction unmatched. The CDR3 region is CASSSTSGRVLSDTQYF. The CDR3 DNA is TGTGCCAGCAGCAGTACTAGCGGGAGGGTTCTATCGGATACGCAGTATTTT.

The J gene is TRBJ2-7, the V gene TRBV4-1; possible D gene TRBD2, 6 bases. Trimming left V 0 bases short and J 2 bases short, with 14 bases between. The CDR3 consists of 16 residues. Germline V lookup: CDR1 MGHRA, CDR2 YSYEKL. The CDR3 reads CASSQDSREKAYEQYF. In DNA form, the CDR3 reads TGCGCCAGCAGCCAAGATTCACGGGAGAAAGCCTACGAGCAGTACTTC.